This T cell receptor (beta chain) was sequenced for a study of blood T cell repertoires in COVID-19. In the study overall: COVID-19 samples collected from the United States, Italy and Spain covered acute and convalescent phases. T cells, B-cell-depleted T cells, or PBMCs provided the cDNA or gDNA that served as material.

The data were produced by immunoSEQ multiplex PCR, yet TCRdb's version contains in-frame clones alone and is incomplete. The repertoire holds nearly 200,000 clones, with 84% as singletons. Germline V gene lookup returns CDR1 LGHDT and CDR2 YNNKEL (reference sequence). The CDR3 extends over 14 amino acids. Trimming cost V 8 bases and J 9 bases, with 20 bases left between them. The chain employs TRBV3-1 (or the pseudogene TRBV3-2) and TRBJ2-1, with D hard to call. The sample comprised peripheral blood. The sequence derives from a woman in her 70s with active or convalescent COVID-19. CDR3 protein: CASCPTPTPGEQFF. The CDR3, as DNA: TGTGCCAGCTGTCCTACCCCAACTCCGGGTGAGCAGTTCTTC.